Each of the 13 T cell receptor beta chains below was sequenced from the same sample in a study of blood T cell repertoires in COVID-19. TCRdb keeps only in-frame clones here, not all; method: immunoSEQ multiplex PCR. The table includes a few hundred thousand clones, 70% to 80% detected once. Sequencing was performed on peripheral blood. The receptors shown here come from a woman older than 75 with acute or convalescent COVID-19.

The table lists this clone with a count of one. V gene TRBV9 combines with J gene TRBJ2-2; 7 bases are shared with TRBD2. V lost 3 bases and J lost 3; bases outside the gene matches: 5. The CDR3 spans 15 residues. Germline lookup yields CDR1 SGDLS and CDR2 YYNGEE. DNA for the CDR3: TGTGCCAGCAGCGCTAGCGGAGGGGACACCGGGGAGCTGTTTTTT. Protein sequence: CASSASGGDTGELFF.

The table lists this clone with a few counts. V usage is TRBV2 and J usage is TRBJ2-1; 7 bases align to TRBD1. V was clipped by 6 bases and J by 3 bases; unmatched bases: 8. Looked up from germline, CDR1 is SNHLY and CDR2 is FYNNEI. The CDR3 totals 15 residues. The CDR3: CASRAGTVLYNEQFF. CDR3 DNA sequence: TGTGCCAGCAGAGCCGGGACAGTCCTCTACAATGAGCAGTTCTTC.

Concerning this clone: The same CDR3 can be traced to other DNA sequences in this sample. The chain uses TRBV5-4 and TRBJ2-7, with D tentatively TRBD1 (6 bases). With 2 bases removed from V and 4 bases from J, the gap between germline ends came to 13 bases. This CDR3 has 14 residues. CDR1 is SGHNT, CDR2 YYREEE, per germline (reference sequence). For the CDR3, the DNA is TGTGCCAGCAGCTTAGGACAGAGCCTTTACGAGCAGTACTTC. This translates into CASSLGQSLYEQYF.

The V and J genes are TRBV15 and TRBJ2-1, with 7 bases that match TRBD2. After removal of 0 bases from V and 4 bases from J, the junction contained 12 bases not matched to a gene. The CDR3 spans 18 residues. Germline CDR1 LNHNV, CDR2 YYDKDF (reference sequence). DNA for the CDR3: TGTGCCACCAGCAGAGATCGGTGGGGGACTACCATATACAATGAGCAGTTCTTC. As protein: CATSRDRWGTTIYNEQFF. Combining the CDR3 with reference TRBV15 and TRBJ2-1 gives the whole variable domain DAMVIQNPRYQVTQFGKPVTLSCSQTLNHNVMYWYQQKSSQAPKLLFHYYDKDFNNEADTPDNFQSRRPNTSFCFLDIRSPGLGDTAMYLCATSRDRWGTTIYNEQFFGPGTRLTVL.

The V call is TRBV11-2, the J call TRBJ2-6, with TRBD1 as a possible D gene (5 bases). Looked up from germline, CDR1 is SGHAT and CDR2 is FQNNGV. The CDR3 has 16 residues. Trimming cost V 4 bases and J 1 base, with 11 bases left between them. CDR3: CASSYLRTSGANVLTF. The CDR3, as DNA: TGTGCCAGCAGCTATCTTCGGACATCTGGGGCCAACGTCCTGACTTTC.

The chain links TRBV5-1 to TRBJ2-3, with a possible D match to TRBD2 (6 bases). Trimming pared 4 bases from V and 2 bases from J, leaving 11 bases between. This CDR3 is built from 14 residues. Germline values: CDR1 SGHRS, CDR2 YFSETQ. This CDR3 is CASSGGISTDTQYF. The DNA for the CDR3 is TGCGCCAGCAGCGGAGGGATATCCACAGATACGCAGTATTTT.

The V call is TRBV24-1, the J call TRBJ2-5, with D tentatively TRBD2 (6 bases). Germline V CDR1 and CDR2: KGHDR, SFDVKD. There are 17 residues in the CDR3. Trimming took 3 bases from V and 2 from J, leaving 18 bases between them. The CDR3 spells CATSDSPGRGKQETQYF. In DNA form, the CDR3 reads TGTGCCACCAGTGATAGCCCTGGGCGGGGCAAGCAAGAGACCCAGTACTTC.

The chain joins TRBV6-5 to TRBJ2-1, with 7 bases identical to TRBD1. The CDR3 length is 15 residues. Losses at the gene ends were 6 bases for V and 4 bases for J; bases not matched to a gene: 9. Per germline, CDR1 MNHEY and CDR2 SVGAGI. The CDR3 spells CASSQTGKQYNEQFF. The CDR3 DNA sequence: TGTGCCAGCAGCCAGACAGGGAAACAGTACAATGAGCAGTTCTTC.

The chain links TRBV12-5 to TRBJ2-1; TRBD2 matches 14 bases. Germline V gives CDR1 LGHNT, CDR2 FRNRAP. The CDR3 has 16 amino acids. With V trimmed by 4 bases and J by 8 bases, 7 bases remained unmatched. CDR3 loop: CASGSGLAGASDEQFF. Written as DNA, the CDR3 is TGTGCTAGTGGTTCGGGACTAGCGGGAGCCTCGGATGAGCAGTTCTTC.

CDR3 in DNA: TGTGCCAGTAGTATCGATAGAGTCGGGGCCAACGTCCTGACTTTC. It codes for CASSIDRVGANVLTF. The V call is TRBV19, the J call TRBJ2-6; D remains unclear. The CDR3 runs 15 residues. The germline CDR1 and CDR2 sequences are LNHDA and SQIVND (reference sequence). V lost 3 bases and J lost 4, with 10 bases in between.

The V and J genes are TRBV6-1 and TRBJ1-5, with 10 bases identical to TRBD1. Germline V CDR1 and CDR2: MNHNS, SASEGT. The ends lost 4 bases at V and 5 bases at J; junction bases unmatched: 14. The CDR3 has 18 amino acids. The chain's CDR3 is CASSVLGDRGYVDQPQHF. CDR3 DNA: TGTGCCAGCAGTGTTCTCGGGGACAGGGGCTATGTGGATCAGCCCCAGCATTTT.

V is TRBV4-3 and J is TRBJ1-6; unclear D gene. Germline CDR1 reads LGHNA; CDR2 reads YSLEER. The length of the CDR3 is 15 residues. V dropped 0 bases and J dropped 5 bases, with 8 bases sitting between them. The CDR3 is CASSQEASHNSPLHF. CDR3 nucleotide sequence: TGCGCCAGCAGCCAAGAAGCTTCCCATAATTCACCCCTCCACTTT.

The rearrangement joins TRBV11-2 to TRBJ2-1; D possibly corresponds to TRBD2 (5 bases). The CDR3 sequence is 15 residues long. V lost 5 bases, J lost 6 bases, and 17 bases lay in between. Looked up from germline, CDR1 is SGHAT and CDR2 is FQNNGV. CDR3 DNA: TGTGCCAGCAGCCCGCAAACTAGGAGGCCCAATGAGCAGTTCTTC. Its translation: CASSPQTRRPNEQFF.